The 2 T cell receptor beta chains listed next were all sequenced from one sample in a study of blood T cell repertoires in COVID-19. Sequencing used immunoSEQ multiplex PCR; TCRdb keeps in-frame clones, though not all of them. The table shows roughly 240,000 clones, with around 88% occurring only once. The sequenced sample consisted of PBMCs or T cells enriched from blood (not recorded which). The receptors here all came from a woman in her thirties or forties with acute COVID-19.

V is TRBV29-1 and J is TRBJ2-5, with 8 positions matching TRBD2. This CDR3 spans 14 amino acids. Per the germline V gene, CDR1 is SQVTM and CDR2 is ANQGSEA. V lost 7 bases, J lost 4 bases, and 11 bases stayed unmatched. The CDR3 loop reads CSAVAGRVPETQYF. The CDR3 nucleotides read TGCAGCGCAGTAGCGGGACGAGTCCCAGAGACCCAGTACTTC.

The DNA for the CDR3 is TGTGCCAGCAGCCGTAACAGAGATCAGCCCCAGCATTTT. It codes for CASSRNRDQPQHF. The chain links TRBV7-8 to TRBJ1-5; D not resolved. V lost 5 bases, J lost 5 bases, and 10 bases lay in between. CDR1 is SGHVS and CDR2 is FQNEAQ in the germline V gene. The CDR3 runs 13 residues.